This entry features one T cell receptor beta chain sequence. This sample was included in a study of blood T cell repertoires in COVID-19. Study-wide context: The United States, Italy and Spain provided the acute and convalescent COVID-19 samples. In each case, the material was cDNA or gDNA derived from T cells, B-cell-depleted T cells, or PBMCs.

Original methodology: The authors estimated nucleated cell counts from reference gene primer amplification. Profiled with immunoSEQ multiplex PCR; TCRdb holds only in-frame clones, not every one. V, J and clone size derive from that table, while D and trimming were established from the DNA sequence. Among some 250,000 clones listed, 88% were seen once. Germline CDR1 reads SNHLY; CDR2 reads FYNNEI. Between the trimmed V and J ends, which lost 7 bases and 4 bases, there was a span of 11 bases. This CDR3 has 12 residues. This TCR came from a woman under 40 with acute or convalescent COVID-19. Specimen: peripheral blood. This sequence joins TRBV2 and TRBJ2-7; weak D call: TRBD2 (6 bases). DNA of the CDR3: TGTGCCAGCACAACTAGCTTGTACGAGCAGTACTTC. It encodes CASTTSLYEQYF.